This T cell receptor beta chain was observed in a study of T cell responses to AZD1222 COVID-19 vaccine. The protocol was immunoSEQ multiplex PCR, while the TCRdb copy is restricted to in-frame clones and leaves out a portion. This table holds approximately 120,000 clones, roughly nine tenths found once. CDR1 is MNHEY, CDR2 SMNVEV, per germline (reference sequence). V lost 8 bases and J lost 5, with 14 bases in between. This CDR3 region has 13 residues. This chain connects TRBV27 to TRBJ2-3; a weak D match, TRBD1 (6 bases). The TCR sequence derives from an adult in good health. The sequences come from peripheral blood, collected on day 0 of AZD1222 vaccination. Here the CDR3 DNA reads TGTGCCAGCCCACAGGGCACCGAAGATACGCAGTATTTT. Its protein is CASPQGTEDTQYF.